This is a list of T cell receptor beta chains from one sample in a study of type 1 and type 2 diabetes patients. TCRdb fed the multiplex PCR reads into MiXCR, producing one record per CDR3 protein. The data show approximately 260,000 distinct CDR3 sequences, roughly 50% seen once. The specimen sequenced was peripheral blood mononuclear cells (PBMCs). Receptors originate from a man aged 18 to 30 with type 2 diabetes. Each CDR3 is given without its conserved first and last residue. Expanded clones get a size class; other rows say once, few or many, or leave the size out.

v_call	j_call	clone_size	cdr3_aa
TRBV24-1	TRBJ2-1	NA	ATSPSQEHEQF
TRBV7-2	TRBJ1-4	many	ASSSNREKLF
TRBV25-1	TRBJ2-5	few	ASSEELTGVVETQY
TRBV28	TRBJ2-7	NA	ASRNVGTGGYEQY
TRBV7-9	TRBJ2-7	NA	ASSQGQYEQY
TRBV6-5	TRBJ2-7	NA	ASSYTAGYEQY
TRBV28	TRBJ2-7	few	ASRTGTDYEQY
TRBV7-8	TRBJ2-7	NA	ASSQVQAGLKYEQY
TRBV6-5	TRBJ1-2	NA	ASSPTGARGGYT
TRBV19	TRBJ1-1	few	ASTYTGKESAF
TRBV2	TRBJ2-3	once	ASSVMQGVNTDTQY